Following are 23 T cell receptor beta chains from one sample sequenced in a study of blood T cell repertoires in COVID-19. Using immunoSEQ multiplex PCR, the repertoire was profiled, and TCRdb retains in-frame clones only, with some absent. The repertoire includes hundreds of thousands of clones, roughly 83% of them detected once, and about 5.4% sits in the top ten. Sequencing was done on a sample of peripheral blood. These TCRs come from an elderly woman with COVID-19, enrolled during active disease.

The chain uses TRBV6-5 and TRBJ2-1, with TRBD2 identical over 15 bases. Germline CDR1 and CDR2: MNHEY and SVGAGI. V dropped 6 bases and J dropped 7; count of bases not matched to a gene: 4. CDR3 length equals 15 residues. The CDR3 bases are TGTGCCAGCAGCAGGACTAGCGGGGGGGCTAATGAGCAGTTCTTC. Protein product: CASSRTSGGANEQFF.

This rearrangement joins TRBV10-1 to TRBJ1-4; 8 positions match TRBD1. The germline gives CDR1 WNHNN, CDR2 SYGVQD (reference sequence). After removal of 8 bases from V and 8 bases from J, the junction contained 10 bases not matched to a gene. The CDR3 is made up of 14 amino acids. The CDR3 DNA reads as TGCGCCAGCTCAAGCGGGACAGGTGGAGAAAAACTGTTTTTT. Its protein product is CASSSGTGGEKLFF.

A word on this clone: The same CDR3 arises from other DNA sequences in this sample as well. The V gene is TRBV18, the J gene TRBJ2-5; 7 nucleotides agree with TRBD2. Germline lookup yields CDR1 KGHSH and CDR2 LQKENI. The CDR3 extends over 14 amino acids. V dropped 1 base and J dropped 2; count of bases not matched to a gene: 1. CDR3 coding DNA: TGTGCCAGCTCACCACAAGCGGGGCAAGAGACCCAGTACTTC. It yields the protein CASSPQAGQETQYF. The whole variable domain, remainder taken from reference TRBV18 and TRBJ2-5, is NAGVMQNPRHLVRRRGQEARLRCSPMKGHSHVYWYRQLPEEGLKFMVYLQKENIIDESGMPKERFSAEFPKEGPSILRIQQVVRGDSAAYFCASSPQAGQETQYFGPGTRLLVL.

The CDR3: CASSEGQGSQPQHF. DNA of the CDR3: TGCGCCAGCAGTGAAGGACAGGGGAGTCAGCCCCAGCATTTT. The chain joins TRBV10-2 to TRBJ1-5; 9 nucleotides align to TRBD1. Germline V lookup: CDR1 WSHSY, CDR2 SAAADI. The CDR3 length is 14 residues. The ends lost 3 bases at V and 6 bases at J; junction bases unmatched: 3.

This clone was observed a single time. The chain has TRBV18 and TRBJ1-1, with 10 bases identical to TRBD1. J was trimmed by 4 bases and V by 1 base; bases with no gene match: 6. The CDR3 is 16 amino acids. Germline V gene sequence: CDR1 KGHSH, CDR2 LQKENI. CDR3 bases: TGTGCCAGCTCACCACGGTTAGGGGACAGGGGCACTGAAGCTTTCTTT. Its translation: CASSPRLGDRGTEAFF.

This sequence joins TRBV6-5 and TRBJ2-1, with 11 bases aligning to TRBD2. CDR1 and CDR2 from the germline V gene are MNHEY and SVGAGI. With V trimmed by 4 bases and J by 5 bases, 4 bases remained unmatched. There are 15 residues in the CDR3. The CDR3 region is CASSLLAGEHNEQFF. In nucleotides, the CDR3 is TGTGCCAGCAGTTTACTAGCGGGGGAACACAATGAGCAGTTCTTC.

This chain uses TRBV7-2 with TRBJ2-7; D perhaps matches TRBD1 (6 bases). V gave up 5 bases and J gave up 4 bases, with 9 bases separating them. CDR1 SGHTA and CDR2 FQGNSA come from the germline V gene. The CDR3 loop spans 12 amino acids. In DNA, the CDR3 is TGTGCCAGCAGCCTACAGGGTTACGAGCAGTACTTC. Translating it yields CASSLQGYEQYF. Full variable domain (rest looked up from reference TRBV7-2 and TRBJ2-7): GAGVSQSPSNKVTEKGKDVELRCDPISGHTALYWYRQSLGQGLEFLIYFQGNSAPDKSGLPSDRFSAERTGGSVSTLTIQRTQQEDSAVYLCASSLQGYEQYFGPGTRLTVT.

V gene TRBV7-8 combines with J gene TRBJ2-3, with 8 bases lining up with TRBD2. The CDR3 spans 17 residues. V lost 3 bases and J lost 2; bases outside the gene matches: 10. Per germline, CDR1 SGHVS and CDR2 FQNEAQ. CDR3 protein: CASSFPRSGGLTDTQYF. The CDR3 bases are TGTGCCAGCAGCTTCCCCCGCAGCGGGGGACTCACAGATACGCAGTATTTT.

The gene calls are TRBV6-1 and TRBJ1-5, with 7 bases fitting TRBD1. With V trimmed by 2 bases and J by 6 bases, 4 bases remained unmatched. CDR3 length: 14 residues. In germline, CDR1 is MNHNS, CDR2 SASEGT. The DNA for the CDR3 is TGTGCCAGCAGTGAAAACGGACAGGTTCAGCCCCAGCATTTT. Amino acids: CASSENGQVQPQHF.

V and J are TRBV10-3 and TRBJ2-2, with D tentatively TRBD1 (6 bases). CDR1 and CDR2 (germline): ENHRY, SYGVKD. This CDR3 comprises 14 residues. V lost 3 bases and J 5 bases, leaving 10 bases between the germline ends. The CDR3 DNA reads TGTGCCATCAGTGAAAGGGGGTTAACCGGGGAGCTGTTTTTT. It specifies CAISERGLTGELFF.

The J gene is TRBJ2-3, the V gene TRBV3-1 (or the pseudogene TRBV3-2), with unresolved D. CDR1 is LGHDT and CDR2 is YNNKEL in the germline V gene (reference sequence). This CDR3 region has 12 residues. Trimming took 0 bases from V and 7 from J, leaving 5 bases between them. The CDR3 bases are TGTGCCAGCAGCCAAGATTTATATACGCAGTATTTT. It translates to CASSQDLYTQYF.

The chain has TRBV27 and TRBJ2-5, with D perhaps TRBD2 (6 bases). Trimming shortened V by 4 bases and J by 1 base, and 10 bases separated the two germline ends. There are 14 residues in the CDR3. The germline gives CDR1 MNHEY, CDR2 SMNVEV (reference sequence). CDR3 coding DNA: TGTGCCAGCAGTTACTCCGGGGGCCAAGAGACCCAGTACTTC. As protein: CASSYSGGQETQYF.

Only one count was recorded for this clone. This chain joins TRBV7-9 and TRBJ2-7; a weak D match, TRBD2 (6 bases). This CDR3 spans 13 amino acids. Per germline, CDR1 SEHNR and CDR2 FQNEAQ (reference sequence). V gave up 2 bases and J gave up 7 bases, with 12 bases separating them. CDR3: CASSLNTAGEQYV. The CDR3 bases are TGTGCCAGCAGCTTAAATACGGCGGGGGAGCAGTACGTC.

The chain joins TRBV24-1 to TRBJ1-2; D unresolved. Germline V gene data show CDR1 as KGHDR and CDR2 as SFDVKD. The V end was cut by 3 bases, the J end by 7 bases, with 17 bases between. The length of the CDR3 is 15 residues. DNA of the CDR3: TGTGCCACCAGTGATCCGGGCGGCGGGCCCTCTGGCTACACCTTC. It is translated as CATSDPGGGPSGYTF.

V gene TRBV28 combines with J gene TRBJ1-4; a possible D gene is TRBD1 (5 bases). Trimming left V 5 bases short and J 4 bases short, with 14 bases between. Germline V gene data show CDR1 as MDHEN and CDR2 as SYDVKM. CDR3 length: 15 amino acids. CDR3 loop: CASSPSGGVNEKLFF. The CDR3 DNA reads as TGTGCCAGCAGTCCCAGTGGGGGGGTTAATGAAAAACTGTTTTTT.

The chain recombines TRBV28 with TRBJ2-2; 9 bases align to TRBD1. This CDR3 comprises 17 residues. CDR1 MDHEN and CDR2 SYDVKM come from the germline V gene. The V gene end was trimmed by 3 bases and the J gene end by 3 bases; junction bases not matched to a gene: 8. CDR3 region: CASSFWGQGADTGELFF. In DNA, the CDR3 is TGTGCCAGCAGTTTCTGGGGACAGGGCGCAGACACCGGGGAGCTGTTTTTT. Combining the CDR3 with reference TRBV28 and TRBJ2-2 gives the whole variable domain DVKVTQSSRYLVKRTGEKVFLECVQDMDHENMFWYRQDPGLGLRLIYFSYDVKMKEKGDIPEGYSVSREKKERFSLILESASTNQTSMYLCASSFWGQGADTGELFFGEGSRLTVL.

The chain recombines TRBV7-2 with TRBJ1-5; maybe TRBD1 (5 bases). The CDR3 spans 16 residues. Germline V CDR1 and CDR2: SGHTA, FQGNSA. V shed 1 base and J shed 2 bases, with 12 bases lying between them. CDR3 DNA sequence: TGTGCCAGCAGCTTAGGGGGGGGGATGGGCAATCAGCCCCAGCATTTT. This sequence encodes CASSLGGGMGNQPQHF. The full variable domain, rest sourced from reference TRBV7-2 and TRBJ1-5, is GAGVSQSPSNKVTEKGKDVELRCDPISGHTALYWYRQSLGQGLEFLIYFQGNSAPDKSGLPSDRFSAERTGGSVSTLTIQRTQQEDSAVYLCASSLGGGMGNQPQHFGDGTRLSIL.

CDR3 nucleotides: TGTGCCAGTAGTACCGGGACAGGTATCACCGGGGAGCTGTTTTTT. Amino acids: CASSTGTGITGELFF. V gene TRBV19 combines with J gene TRBJ2-2; 8 bases are shared with TRBD1. The CDR3 contains 15 residues. Germline V lookup: CDR1 LNHDA, CDR2 SQIVND (reference sequence). Germline trimming cut 4 bases from V and 4 bases from J; bases unmatched to any gene: 5.

A single count supports this clone. This rearrangement joins TRBV4-2 to TRBJ1-5; TRBD1 might be the D (5 bases). The V gene's germline CDR1 is LGHNA and CDR2 YNFKEQ. The V gene lost 1 base and the J gene lost 7 bases, with 8 bases spanning the gap. The CDR3 length is 13 residues. DNA for the CDR3: TGTGCCAGCAGCCAAGGGGGGGAACAGCCCCAGCATTTT. Its translation: CASSQGGEQPQHF.

The gene calls are TRBV12-3 or TRBV12-4 and TRBJ2-1, with a tentative D call TRBD2 (5 bases). V was trimmed by 9 bases and J by 9 bases, leaving 18 bases between them. The CDR3 contains 13 residues. The CDR3 DNA is TGTGCCAGTGGGGAGCCCGGGCGAAGTGAGCAGTTCTTC. This encodes CASGEPGRSEQFF.

The chain joins TRBV7-2 to TRBJ1-2, with 9 bases matching TRBD1. The CDR3 covers 13 residues. Germline CDR1 reads SGHTA; CDR2 reads FQGNSA. Unmatched junction bases numbered 2, after V lost 5 bases and J lost 4 bases. CDR3 DNA sequence: TGTGCCAGCAGCCCACAGGGGGCCTATGGCTACACCTTC. Its translation is CASSPQGAYGYTF.

The rearrangement links TRBV2 to TRBJ1-5; D remains unclear. V was shortened by 10 bases and J by 11 bases, with 21 bases between the two germline ends. The CDR3 has 13 amino acids. CDR1 SNHLY and CDR2 FYNNEI come from the germline V gene. The CDR3 sequence is CATRAGESAAQHF. DNA of the CDR3: TGTGCCACCCGCGCGGGAGAATCAGCGGCCCAGCATTTT.

V and J are TRBV10-3 and TRBJ1-1; 9 bases align to TRBD1. CDR3 length: 13 residues. V lost 6 bases and J lost 3; bases outside the gene matches: 2. CDR1 is ENHRY and CDR2 is SYGVKD in the germline V gene. The CDR3 loop reads CAIRRQGDTEAFF. The CDR3 DNA follows: TGTGCCATCAGAAGACAGGGGGACACTGAAGCTTTCTTT.